One T cell receptor beta chain is described in this entry. The CDR3 is 13 residues long. With 5 bases clipped from V and 3 bases from J, the junction kept 1 base outside the gene matches. Germline V gene sequence: CDR1 SQVTM, CDR2 ANQGSEA. These data are taken from a study of blood T cell repertoires in COVID-19. Across the study: The United States, Italy and Spain were the sources of the acute and convalescent COVID-19 samples.

Authors' processing steps: Estimation of nucleated cell counts was performed using reference gene primer amplification. Method: immunoSEQ multiplex PCR; TCRdb's copy keeps in-frame clones and lacks some. The V and J calls and the clone size are those of that table, but D and trimming were determined from the DNA. The data contain about 120,000 clones, about four fifths of them singletons. The V gene is TRBV29-1, the J gene TRBJ2-7; 13 nucleotides agree with TRBD2. Sequencing was done on a sample of peripheral blood. The sequence was obtained from a human donor in a cohort sampled during active COVID-19. In DNA, the CDR3 is TGCAGCGTTCGGACTAGCGGGAGCTACGAGCAGTACTTC. Encoded protein: CSVRTSGSYEQYF.